Detailed here is one T cell receptor (beta chain). Method: immunoSEQ multiplex PCR; TCRdb's copy keeps in-frame clones and lacks some. The sample lists hundreds of thousands of clones; around 89% were seen once. Germline V gene data show CDR1 as KGHDR and CDR2 as SFDVKD. V was shortened by 2 bases and J by 1 base, with 12 bases between the two germline ends. The CDR3 covers 16 residues. This sample is drawn from a study of blood T cell repertoires in COVID-19. About the study: Italy, Spain and the United States were the sources of the convalescent and acute COVID-19 samples.

Sample: PBMCs or T cells enriched from blood (not recorded which). The receptor was isolated from a woman aged 45-59 years who had recovered from COVID-19. V is TRBV24-1 and J is TRBJ2-3; D unresolved. In DNA, the CDR3 is TGTGCCACCAGTGATTCTAGGCGGCCACGCACAGATACGCAGTATTTT. It is translated as CATSDSRRPRTDTQYF.